This T cell receptor beta chain was retrieved from a study of blood T cell repertoires in COVID-19. On the study more broadly: COVID-19 samples collected from the United States, Italy and Spain covered acute and convalescent phases. PBMCs, B-cell-depleted T cells, or T cells provided the cDNA or gDNA that made up the material.

Original methodology: Cell counts per sample came from amplifying reference gene primers. Sequencing used immunoSEQ multiplex PCR; TCRdb keeps in-frame clones, though not all of them. V and J calls and clone size are given by that table; D and trimming were obtained from the DNA. The sample yields a few hundred thousand clones, roughly 90% seen once. This clone was detected only a few times. V dropped 7 bases and J dropped 2 bases, with 21 bases sitting between them. The CDR3 extends over 17 amino acids. CDR1 and CDR2 from the germline V gene are MDHEN and SYDVKM. This TCR was sampled from a middle-aged man with acute or convalescent COVID-19. The genes are TRBV28 and TRBJ1-3; no clear D. The sample was peripheral blood. CDR3 protein: CASIPLGRNSPGNTIYF. CDR3 bases: TGTGCCAGCATCCCTCTGGGCCGAAACAGTCCTGGAAACACCATATATTTT. Together with reference TRBV28 and TRBJ1-3, the CDR3 gives the full variable domain: DVKVTQSSRYLVKRTGEKVFLECVQDMDHENMFWYRQDPGLGLRLIYFSYDVKMKEKGDIPEGYSVSREKKERFSLILESASTNQTSMYLCASIPLGRNSPGNTIYFGEGSWLTVV.